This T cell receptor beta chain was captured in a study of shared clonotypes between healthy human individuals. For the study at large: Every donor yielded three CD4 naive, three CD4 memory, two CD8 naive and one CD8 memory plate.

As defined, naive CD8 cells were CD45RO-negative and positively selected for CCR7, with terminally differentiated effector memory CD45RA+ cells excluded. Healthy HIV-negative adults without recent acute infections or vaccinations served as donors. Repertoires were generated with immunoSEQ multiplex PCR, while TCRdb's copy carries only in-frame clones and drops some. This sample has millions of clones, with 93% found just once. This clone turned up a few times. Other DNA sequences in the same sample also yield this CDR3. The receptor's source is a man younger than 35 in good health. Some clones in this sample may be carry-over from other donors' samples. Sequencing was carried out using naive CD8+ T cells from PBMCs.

The CDR3 loop is CASSPGRNTEAFF. CDR3 nucleotide sequence: TGTGCCAGCAGCCCGGGGCGGAACACTGAAGCTTTCTTT. The chain has TRBV27 and TRBJ1-1; a weak D match, TRBD1 (5 bases). CDR1 is MNHEY and CDR2 is SMNVEV in the germline V gene (reference sequence). This CDR3 contains 13 residues. Trimming took 6 bases from V and 1 from J, leaving 9 bases between them.